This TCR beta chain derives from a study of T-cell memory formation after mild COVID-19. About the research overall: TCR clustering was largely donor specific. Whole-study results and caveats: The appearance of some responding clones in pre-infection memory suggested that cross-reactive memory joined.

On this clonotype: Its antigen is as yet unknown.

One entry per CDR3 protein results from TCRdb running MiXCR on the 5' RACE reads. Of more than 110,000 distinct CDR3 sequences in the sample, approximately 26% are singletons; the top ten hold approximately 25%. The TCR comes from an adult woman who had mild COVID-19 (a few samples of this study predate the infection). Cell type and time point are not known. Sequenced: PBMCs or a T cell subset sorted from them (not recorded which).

The CDR3 here is CASSKTGLVPGGANVLTF. CDR3 DNA sequence: TGTGCCAGCAGCAAGACAGGTTTGGTTCCCGGTGGGGCCAACGTCCTGACTTTC. V is TRBV9 and J is TRBJ2-6; D is perhaps TRBD1 (6 bases). CDR3 size: 18 residues. Deletions cut 4 bases from V and 3 bases from J, with 20 bases between. Germline V lookup: CDR1 SGDLS, CDR2 YYNGEE. The full variable domain, with the rest looked up from reference TRBV9 and TRBJ2-6, is DSGVTQTPKHLITATGQRVTLRCSPRSGDLSVYWYQQSLDQGLQFLIQYYNGEERAKGNILERFSAQQFPDLHSELNLSSLELGDSALYFCASSKTGLVPGGANVLTFGAGSRLTVL.